Presented here are 8 T cell receptor beta chains from one specimen sequenced in a study of chemoradiotherapy in HPV16-positive cancers. Clones were sequenced by immunoSEQ multiplex PCR, and TCRdb holds only the in-frame ones, with some missing. The sample has about 14,000 clones; approximately 74% are singletons. Sampling took place from a patient who underwent chemoradiotherapy. The receptors derive from a human donor with HPV-associated anogenital cancer.

This chain uses TRBV19 with TRBJ2-2; 9 bases are a match to TRBD2. Unmatched junction bases numbered 8, after V lost 8 bases and J lost 4 bases. Looked up from germline, CDR1 is LNHDA and CDR2 is SQIVND (reference sequence). The CDR3 sequence is 15 residues long. CDR3 loop: CASGGAGGSTGELFF. The DNA for the CDR3 is TGTGCCAGTGGGGGGGCGGGAGGGTCCACCGGGGAGCTGTTTTTT.

CDR3 residues: CASRWSNEQFF. In DNA, the CDR3 is TGCGCCAGCAGATGGAGCAATGAGCAGTTCTTC. J is TRBJ2-1 and V is TRBV5-1; D unresolved. V lost 5 bases to trimming and J lost 6 bases, with 6 bases between them. Germline V gives CDR1 SGHRS, CDR2 YFSETQ. The CDR3 extends over 11 amino acids.

This clone occurred a few times. The rearrangement links TRBV19 to TRBJ1-2, with 12 bases fitting TRBD1. The CDR3 spans 17 residues. Germline V gene sequence: CDR1 LNHDA, CDR2 SQIVND (reference sequence). V lost 2 bases and J lost 8; bases outside the gene matches: 12. This CDR3 is CASSIRPPGQGAGGYTF. The CDR3 bases are TGTGCCAGTAGTATAAGGCCCCCGGGACAGGGGGCCGGGGGCTACACCTTC.

The gene calls are TRBV14 and TRBJ2-3; D possibly corresponds to TRBD1 (6 bases). V was shortened by 4 bases and J by 4 bases, with 12 bases between the two germline ends. Germline CDR1 reads SGHDN; CDR2 reads FVKESK. There are 14 residues in the CDR3. DNA for the CDR3: TGTGCCAGCAGCCCGGGACATGGCCCAGATACGCAGTATTTT. This sequence encodes CASSPGHGPDTQYF.

The genes are TRBV28 and TRBJ2-1, with D uncertain. The V and J ends lost 0 bases and 7 bases respectively, with 7 bases between them. The CDR3 spans 13 residues. Per germline, CDR1 MDHEN and CDR2 SYDVKM. CDR3 bases: TGTGCCAGCAGTTTATGGGCGCAGAATGAGCAGTTCTTC. Residues: CASSLWAQNEQFF. Looking up the rest from reference TRBV28 and TRBJ2-1 gives the full variable domain: DVKVTQSSRYLVKRTGEKVFLECVQDMDHENMFWYRQDPGLGLRLIYFSYDVKMKEKGDIPEGYSVSREKKERFSLILESASTNQTSMYLCASSLWAQNEQFFGPGTRLTVL.

The J gene is TRBJ2-7, the V gene TRBV19; 8 bases fit TRBD1. Per germline, CDR1 LNHDA and CDR2 SQIVND (reference sequence). CDR3 length: 13 residues. With 5 bases clipped from V and 6 bases from J, the junction kept 6 bases outside the gene matches. The CDR3 region has the DNA TGTGCCAGTAGTCTAGGACAGGGAGGCGAGCAGTACTTC. Its protein product is CASSLGQGGEQYF.

This chain joins TRBV9 and TRBJ1-2; D is undetermined. Germline CDR1 and CDR2: SGDLS and YYNGEE. The V end was cut by 2 bases, the J end by 7 bases, with 12 bases between. This CDR3 has 13 amino acids. The chain's CDR3 is CASSVTLSAGYTF. In DNA form, the CDR3 reads TGTGCCAGCAGCGTCACATTATCGGCTGGCTACACCTTC.

The V gene is TRBV27, the J gene TRBJ2-3; 11 bases agree with TRBD2. V lost 2 bases and J lost 1; bases outside the gene matches: 5. The CDR3 is 17 residues long. The V gene's germline CDR1 is MNHEY and CDR2 SMNVEV (reference sequence). The CDR3 DNA reads as TGTGCCAGCAGTTTAAGGATAGCGGGAGGGGGCACAGATACGCAGTATTTT. This gives the protein CASSLRIAGGGTDTQYF.